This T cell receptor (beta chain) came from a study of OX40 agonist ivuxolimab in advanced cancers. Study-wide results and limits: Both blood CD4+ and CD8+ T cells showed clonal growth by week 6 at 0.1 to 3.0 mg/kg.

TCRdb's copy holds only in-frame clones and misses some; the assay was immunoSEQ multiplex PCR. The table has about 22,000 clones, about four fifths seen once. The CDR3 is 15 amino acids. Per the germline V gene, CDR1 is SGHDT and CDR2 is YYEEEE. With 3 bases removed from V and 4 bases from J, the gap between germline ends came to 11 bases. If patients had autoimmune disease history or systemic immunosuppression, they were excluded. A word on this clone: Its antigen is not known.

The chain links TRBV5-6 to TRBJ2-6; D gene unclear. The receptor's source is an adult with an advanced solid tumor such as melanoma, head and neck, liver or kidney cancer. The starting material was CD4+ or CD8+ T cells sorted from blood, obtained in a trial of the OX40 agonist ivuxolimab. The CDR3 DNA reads TGTGCCAGCAGCTCATTTAAACTGGGGGCCAACGTCCTGACTTTC. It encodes CASSSFKLGANVLTF.